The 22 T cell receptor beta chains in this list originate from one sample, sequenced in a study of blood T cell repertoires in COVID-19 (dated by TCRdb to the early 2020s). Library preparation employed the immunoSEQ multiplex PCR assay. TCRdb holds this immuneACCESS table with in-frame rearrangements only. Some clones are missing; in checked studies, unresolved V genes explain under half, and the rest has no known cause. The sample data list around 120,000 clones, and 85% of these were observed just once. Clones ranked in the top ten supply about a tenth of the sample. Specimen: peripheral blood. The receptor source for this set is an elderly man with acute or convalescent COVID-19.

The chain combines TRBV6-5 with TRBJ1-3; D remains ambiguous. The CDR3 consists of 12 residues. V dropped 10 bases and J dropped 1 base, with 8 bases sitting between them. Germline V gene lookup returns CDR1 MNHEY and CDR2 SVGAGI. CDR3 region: CATRGSGNTIYF. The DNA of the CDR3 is TGTGCCACCCGGGGTTCTGGAAACACCATATATTTT.

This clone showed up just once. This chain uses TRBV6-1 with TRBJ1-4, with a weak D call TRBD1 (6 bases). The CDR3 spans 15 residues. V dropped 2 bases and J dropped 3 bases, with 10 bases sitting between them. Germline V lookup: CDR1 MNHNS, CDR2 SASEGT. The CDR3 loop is CASSETGMPNEKLFF. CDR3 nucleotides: TGTGCCAGCAGTGAAACAGGGATGCCTAATGAAAAACTGTTTTTT.

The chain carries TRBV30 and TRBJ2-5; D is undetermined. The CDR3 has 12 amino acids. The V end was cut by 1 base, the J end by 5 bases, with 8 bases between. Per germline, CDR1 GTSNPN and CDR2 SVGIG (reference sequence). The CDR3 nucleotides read TGTGCCTGGAGTGAAGCGCGGGAGACCCAGTACTTC. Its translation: CAWSEARETQYF.

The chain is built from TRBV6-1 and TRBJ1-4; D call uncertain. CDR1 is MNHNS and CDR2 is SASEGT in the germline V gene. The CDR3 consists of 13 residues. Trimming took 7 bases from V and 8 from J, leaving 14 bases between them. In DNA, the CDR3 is TGTGCCAGCAAGACGGACGGGAGGGAAAAACTGTTTTTT. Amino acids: CASKTDGREKLFF.

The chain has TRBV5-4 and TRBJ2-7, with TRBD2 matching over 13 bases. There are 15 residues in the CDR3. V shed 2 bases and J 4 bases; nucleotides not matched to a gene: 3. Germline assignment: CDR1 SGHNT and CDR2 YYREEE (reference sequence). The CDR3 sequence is CASSLGLAGAYEQYF. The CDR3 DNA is TGTGCCAGCAGCTTAGGACTAGCGGGAGCTTACGAGCAGTACTTC.

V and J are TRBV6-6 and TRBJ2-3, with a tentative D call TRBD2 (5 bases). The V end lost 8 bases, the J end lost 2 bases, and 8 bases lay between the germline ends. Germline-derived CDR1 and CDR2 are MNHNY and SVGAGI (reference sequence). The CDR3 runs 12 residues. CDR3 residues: CASRDHTDTQYF. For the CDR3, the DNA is TGTGCCAGCCGGGATCACACAGATACGCAGTATTTT.

CDR3 residues: CASSYSRLGAGNTIYF. The CDR3 DNA reads TGTGCCAGCAGTTACTCAAGGCTCGGAGCTGGAAACACCATATATTTT. The chain uses TRBV6-2 or TRBV6-3 and TRBJ1-3; no firm D call. This CDR3 comprises 16 residues. CDR1 MNHEY and CDR2 SVGEGT come from the germline V gene. V gave up 0 bases and J gave up 2 bases, with 11 bases separating them.

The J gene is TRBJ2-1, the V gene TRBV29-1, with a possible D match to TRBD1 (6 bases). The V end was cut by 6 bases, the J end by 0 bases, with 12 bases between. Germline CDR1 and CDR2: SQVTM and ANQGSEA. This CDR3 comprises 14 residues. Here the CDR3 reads CSVGQSYSYNEQFF. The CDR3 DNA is TGCAGCGTGGGACAATCCTACTCCTACAATGAGCAGTTCTTC.

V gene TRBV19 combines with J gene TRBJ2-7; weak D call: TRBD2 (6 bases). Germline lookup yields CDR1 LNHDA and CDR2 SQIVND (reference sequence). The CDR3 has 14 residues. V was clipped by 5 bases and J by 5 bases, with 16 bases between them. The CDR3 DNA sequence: TGTGCCAGTAGTGGGTCCCGCGGGGTCGACGAGCAGTACTTC. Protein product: CASSGSRGVDEQYF.

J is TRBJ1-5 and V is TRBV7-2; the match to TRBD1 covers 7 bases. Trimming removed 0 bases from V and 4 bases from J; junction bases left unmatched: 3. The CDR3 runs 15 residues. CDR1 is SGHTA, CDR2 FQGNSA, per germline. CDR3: CASSLAQGNNQPQHF. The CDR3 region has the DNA TGTGCCAGCAGCTTAGCACAGGGGAATAATCAGCCCCAGCATTTT.

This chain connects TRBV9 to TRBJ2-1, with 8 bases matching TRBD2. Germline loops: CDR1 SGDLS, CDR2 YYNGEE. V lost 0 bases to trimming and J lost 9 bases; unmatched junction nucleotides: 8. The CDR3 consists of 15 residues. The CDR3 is CASSVDAGGDREQFF. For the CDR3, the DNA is TGTGCCAGCAGCGTAGATGCGGGAGGTGATCGTGAGCAGTTCTTC.

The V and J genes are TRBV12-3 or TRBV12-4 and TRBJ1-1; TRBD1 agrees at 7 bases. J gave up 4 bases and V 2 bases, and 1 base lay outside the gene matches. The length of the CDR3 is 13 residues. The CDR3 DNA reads TGTGCCAGCAGTTTATGGACAGGCACTGAAGCTTTCTTT. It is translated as CASSLWTGTEAFF.

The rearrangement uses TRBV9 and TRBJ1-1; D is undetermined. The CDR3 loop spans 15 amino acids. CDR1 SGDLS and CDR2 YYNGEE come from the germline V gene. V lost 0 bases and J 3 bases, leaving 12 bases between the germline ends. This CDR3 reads CASSVAGSGHTEAFF. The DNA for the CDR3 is TGTGCCAGCAGCGTAGCCGGCAGTGGGCACACTGAAGCTTTCTTT.

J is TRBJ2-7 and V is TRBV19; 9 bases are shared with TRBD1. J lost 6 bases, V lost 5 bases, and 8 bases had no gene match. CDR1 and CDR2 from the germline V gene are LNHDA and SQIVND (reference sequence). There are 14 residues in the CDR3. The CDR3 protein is CASSSWTGAGEQYF. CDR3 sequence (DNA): TGTGCCAGTAGTTCCTGGACAGGGGCGGGCGAGCAGTACTTC.

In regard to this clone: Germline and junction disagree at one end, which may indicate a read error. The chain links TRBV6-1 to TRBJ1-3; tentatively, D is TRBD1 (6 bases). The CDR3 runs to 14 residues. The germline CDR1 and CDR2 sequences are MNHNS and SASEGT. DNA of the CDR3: TGTGCCAGCAGAGAAGGGGGGCGAGGAAACACCATATATTTT. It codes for CASREGGRGNTIYF.

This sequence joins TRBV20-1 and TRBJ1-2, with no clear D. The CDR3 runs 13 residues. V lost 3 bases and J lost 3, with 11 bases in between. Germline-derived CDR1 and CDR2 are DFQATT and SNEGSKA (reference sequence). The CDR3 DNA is TGCAGTGCTAGTCTAGGCTGGGACTATGGCTACACCTTC. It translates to CSASLGWDYGYTF.

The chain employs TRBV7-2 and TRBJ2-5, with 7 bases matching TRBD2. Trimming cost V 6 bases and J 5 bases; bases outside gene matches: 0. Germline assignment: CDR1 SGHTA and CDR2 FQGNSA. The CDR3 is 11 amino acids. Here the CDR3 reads CASRGGETQYF. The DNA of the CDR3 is TGTGCCAGCAGGGGGGGGGAGACCCAGTACTTC. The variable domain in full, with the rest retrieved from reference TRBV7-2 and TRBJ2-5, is GAGVSQSPSNKVTEKGKDVELRCDPISGHTALYWYRQSLGQGLEFLIYFQGNSAPDKSGLPSDRFSAERTGGSVSTLTIQRTQQEDSAVYLCASRGGETQYFGPGTRLLVL.

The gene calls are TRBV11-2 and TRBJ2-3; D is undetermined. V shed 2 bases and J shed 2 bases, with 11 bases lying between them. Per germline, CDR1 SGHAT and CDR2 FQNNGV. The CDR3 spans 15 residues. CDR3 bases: TGTGCCAGCAGCTTACTGGGCAGACACACAGATACGCAGTATTTT. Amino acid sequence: CASSLLGRHTDTQYF.

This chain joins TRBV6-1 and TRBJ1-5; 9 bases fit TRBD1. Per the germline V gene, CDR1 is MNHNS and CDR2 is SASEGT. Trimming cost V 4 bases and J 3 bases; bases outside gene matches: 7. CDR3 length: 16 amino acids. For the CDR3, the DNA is TGTGCCAGCAGTGGATTACAGGGGGCCAACAATCAGCCCCAGCATTTT. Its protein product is CASSGLQGANNQPQHF.

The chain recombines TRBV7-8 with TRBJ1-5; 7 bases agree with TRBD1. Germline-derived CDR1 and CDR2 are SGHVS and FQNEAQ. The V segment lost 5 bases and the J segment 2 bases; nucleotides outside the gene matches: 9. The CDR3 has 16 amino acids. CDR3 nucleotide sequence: TGTGCCAGCAGCCAACAGGGGCCAAAGGGCAATCAGCCCCAGCATTTT. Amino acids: CASSQQGPKGNQPQHF.

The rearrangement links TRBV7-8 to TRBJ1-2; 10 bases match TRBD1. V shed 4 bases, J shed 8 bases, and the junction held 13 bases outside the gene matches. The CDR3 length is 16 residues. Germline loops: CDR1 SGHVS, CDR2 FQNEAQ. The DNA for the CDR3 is TGTGCCAGCAGCTCAAGTATCCCGACAGGGGGCGGAGGCTACACCTTC. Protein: CASSSSIPTGGGGYTF.

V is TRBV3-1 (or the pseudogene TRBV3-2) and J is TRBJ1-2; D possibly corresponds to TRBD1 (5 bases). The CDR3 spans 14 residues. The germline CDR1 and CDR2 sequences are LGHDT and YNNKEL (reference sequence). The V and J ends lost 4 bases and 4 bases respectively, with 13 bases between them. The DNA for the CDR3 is TGTGCCAGCAGCCTTTCCCAGGGCACCTATGGCTACACCTTC. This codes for CASSLSQGTYGYTF.